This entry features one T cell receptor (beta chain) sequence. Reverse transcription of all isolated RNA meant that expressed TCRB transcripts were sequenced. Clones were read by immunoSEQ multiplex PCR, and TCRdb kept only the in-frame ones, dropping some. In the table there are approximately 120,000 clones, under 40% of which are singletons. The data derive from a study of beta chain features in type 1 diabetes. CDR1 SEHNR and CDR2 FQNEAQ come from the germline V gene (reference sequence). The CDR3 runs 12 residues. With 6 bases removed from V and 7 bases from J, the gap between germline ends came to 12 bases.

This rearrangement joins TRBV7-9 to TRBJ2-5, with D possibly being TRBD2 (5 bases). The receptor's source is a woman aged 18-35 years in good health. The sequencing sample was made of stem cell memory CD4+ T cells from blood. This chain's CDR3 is CASSWEIGTQYF. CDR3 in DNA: TGTGCCAGCAGTTGGGAGATCGGGACCCAGTACTTC. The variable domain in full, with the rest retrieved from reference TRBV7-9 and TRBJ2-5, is DTGVSQNPRHKITKRGQNVTFRCDPISEHNRLYWYRQTLGQGPEFLTYFQNEAQLEKSRLLSDRFSAERPKGSFSTLEIQRTEQGDSAMYLCASSWEIGTQYFGPGTRLLVL.